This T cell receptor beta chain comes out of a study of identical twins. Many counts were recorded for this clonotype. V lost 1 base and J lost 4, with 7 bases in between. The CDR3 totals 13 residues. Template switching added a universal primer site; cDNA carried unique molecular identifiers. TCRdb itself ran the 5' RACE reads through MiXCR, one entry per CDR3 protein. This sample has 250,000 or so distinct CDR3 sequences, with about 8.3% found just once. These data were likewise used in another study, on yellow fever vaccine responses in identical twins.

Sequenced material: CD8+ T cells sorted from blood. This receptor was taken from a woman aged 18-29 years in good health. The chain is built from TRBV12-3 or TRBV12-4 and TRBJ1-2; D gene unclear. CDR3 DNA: TGTGCCAGCAGTTTAGGGTTAGTCTATGGCTACACCTTC. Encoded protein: CASSLGLVYGYTF.